This T cell receptor (beta chain) comes out of a study of blood T cell repertoires in COVID-19. Overall study: Italy, Spain and the United States were the sources of the convalescent and acute COVID-19 samples. The analysed material was cDNA or gDNA that came from T cells, B-cell-depleted T cells, or PBMCs.

Germline CDR1 and CDR2: GTSNPN and SVGIG (reference sequence). Trimming pared 2 bases from V and 5 bases from J, leaving 9 bases between. The CDR3 runs 13 residues. As originally analysed: Reference gene primer amplification gave estimated nucleated cell counts. TCRdb keeps only in-frame clones here, not all; method: immunoSEQ multiplex PCR. Clone size and V and J calls were adopted from that table, with D and trimming inferred from the DNA. The sample gives 170,000 or so clones, over 90% of which show up once; roughly 0.56% is in the top ten. Sequenced sample: peripheral blood. The sequence came from a man in his fifties with acute or convalescent COVID-19. The chain joins TRBV30 to TRBJ1-4, with a possible D match to TRBD1 (5 bases). CDR3 coding DNA: TGTGCCTGGAGTTCGGGACTGAATGAAAAACTGTTTTTT. Residues: CAWSSGLNEKLFF.